The clone carrying this TCR beta chain appeared once. These data are taken from a study of T cell repertoires in ileal Crohn's disease. This CDR3 is 17 amino acids long. The ends were cut back, 5 bases at V and 3 bases at J, with 20 bases in the middle. From germline, CDR1 is MDHEN and CDR2 SYDVKM. TCRdb's table, derived via immunoSEQ multiplex PCR, lists solely in-frame clones and lacks some. The sample consists of about 8,400 clones, roughly 95% of them appearing once. The TCR sequence derives from an adult with Crohn's disease. Sequenced material: ileal tissue. The chain links TRBV28 to TRBJ1-5; tentatively, D is TRBD1 (6 bases). CDR3 coding DNA: TGTGCCAGCAGTCCGAATCTGGGACACCCTTTCAATCAGCCCCAGCATTTT. It codes for CASSPNLGHPFNQPQHF.